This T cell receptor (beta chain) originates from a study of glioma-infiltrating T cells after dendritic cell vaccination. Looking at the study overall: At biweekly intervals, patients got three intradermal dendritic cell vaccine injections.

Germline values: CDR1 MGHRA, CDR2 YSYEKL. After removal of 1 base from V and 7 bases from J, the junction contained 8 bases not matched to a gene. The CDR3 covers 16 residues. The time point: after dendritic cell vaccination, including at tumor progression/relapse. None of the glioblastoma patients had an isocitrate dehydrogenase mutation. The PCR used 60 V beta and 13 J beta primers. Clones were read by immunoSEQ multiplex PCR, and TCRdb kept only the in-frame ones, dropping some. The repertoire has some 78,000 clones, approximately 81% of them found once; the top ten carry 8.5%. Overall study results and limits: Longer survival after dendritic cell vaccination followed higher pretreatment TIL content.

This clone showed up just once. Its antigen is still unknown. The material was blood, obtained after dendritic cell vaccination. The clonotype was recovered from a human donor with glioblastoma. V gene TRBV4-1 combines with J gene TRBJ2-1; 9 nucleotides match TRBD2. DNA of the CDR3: TGCGCCAGCAGCCAAGTCTGGCCTAGCGGGGTGAATGAGCAGTTCTTC. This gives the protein CASSQVWPSGVNEQFF.